The TCR beta chain under discussion was sequenced for a study of cytomegalovirus exposure and HLA in healthy donors. Broader study findings: A later analysis showed that HLA-associated TCR beta chains had undergone more clonal expansion than equally common others. Productive status was seen about 90% or about 30% of the time for most TCR beta V segments in an earlier analysis. The majority of TCR sequences were rare, yet some public TCRs appeared in many donors. High sensitivity and specificity were reportedly achieved when the classifier diagnosed cytomegalovirus status.

Concerning this clone itself: What it binds is unknown.

PCR employed 60 Vbeta and 13 Jbeta primers. Profiled with immunoSEQ multiplex PCR; TCRdb holds only in-frame clones, not every one. The repertoire includes 130,000 or so clones, roughly 70% of them detected once, and approximately 2.1% sits in the top ten. The V segment lost 5 bases and the J segment 0 bases; nucleotides outside the gene matches: 8. This CDR3 contains 17 residues. Germline CDR1 and CDR2: SGHTA and FQGNSA. The clonotype comes from a woman aged 40 to 50 in good health and CMV-seropositive. The sequencing input was PBMCs. The genes are TRBV7-2 and TRBJ2-1, with 9 bases fitting TRBD1. CDR3 nucleotide sequence: TGTGCCAGCAGCCGCCAAAGGGGACAGGGCTCCTACAATGAGCAGTTCTTC. It specifies CASSRQRGQGSYNEQFF.